Presented here are 3 T cell receptor beta chains from one specimen sequenced in a study of neurological immune-mediated disorders. TCRdb ran MiXCR on the 5' RACE reads and lists one entry per CDR3 protein. There are 15,000 to 20,000 distinct CDR3 sequences in the sample; roughly 7.5% occur only once, and about a sixth lies in the top ten. Material: CD8+ T cells from blood. These receptors came from a woman in her twenties or thirties with HTLV-1-associated myelopathy (HAM/TSP).

This clonotype was counted many times. V usage is TRBV6-5 and J usage is TRBJ2-7; 8 positions agree with TRBD1. The CDR3 length is 14 residues. Germline V CDR1 and CDR2: MNHEY, SVGAGI. V was pared by 2 bases and J by 2 bases, with 2 bases of the junction left unmatched. The CDR3 nucleotides read TGTGCCAGCAGTTACGGACAGGGAGCCTACGAGCAGTACTTC. This codes for CASSYGQGAYEQYF.

This clonotype was detected many times. The V and J genes are TRBV7-9 and TRBJ2-7; D is possibly TRBD2 (5 bases). This CDR3 is built from 15 residues. Germline CDR1 SEHNR, CDR2 FQNEAQ (reference sequence). CDR3: CASFGGASLSYEQYF. The CDR3 nucleotides are TGTGCTAGCTTCGGAGGCGCCAGCCTCTCCTACGAGCAGTACTTC.

This clonotype was seen ten or more times. The chain links TRBV7-9 to TRBJ1-5; TRBD1 might be the D (5 bases). V lost 5 bases, J lost 0 bases, and 8 bases lay in between. This CDR3 is 14 amino acids long. Looked up from germline, CDR1 is SEHNR and CDR2 is FQNEAQ (reference sequence). This chain's CDR3 is CASSRGGSNQPQHF. CDR3 nucleotide sequence: TGTGCCAGCAGCCGTGGGGGTAGCAATCAGCCCCAGCATTTT.